Shown below are 15 T cell receptor beta chains from a single sample sequenced in a study of blood T cell repertoires in COVID-19. Method: immunoSEQ multiplex PCR; TCRdb's copy keeps in-frame clones and lacks some. The top ten clones hold around 4.5% of a sample with 110,000 to 150,000 clones, roughly 89% of them seen once. The sample taken for sequencing was PBMCs or T cells enriched from blood (not recorded which). The source is a man aged 50 to 59 who had recovered from COVID-19.

The chain links TRBV28 to TRBJ1-1, with D possibly TRBD1 on 5 matching bases. The CDR3 consists of 14 residues. Trimming left V 5 bases short and J 4 bases short, with 14 bases between. Germline V gene data show CDR1 as MDHEN and CDR2 as SYDVKM. The chain's CDR3 is CASSPRVRGTEAFF. In DNA form, the CDR3 reads TGTGCCAGCAGTCCCAGGGTGCGGGGCACTGAAGCTTTCTTT.

CDR3 in DNA: TGTGCCAGCAGTTCCACAGGGGAAAGTGGCTACACCTTC. As protein: CASSSTGESGYTF. The chain couples TRBV12-3 or TRBV12-4 to TRBJ1-2; 7 bases are a match to TRBD1. This CDR3 is 13 amino acids long. After removal of 4 bases from V and 7 bases from J, the junction contained 6 bases not matched to a gene.

This chain connects TRBV28 to TRBJ1-5, with 7 bases lining up with TRBD1. Germline CDR1 MDHEN, CDR2 SYDVKM. V lost 6 bases to trimming and J lost 1 base; unmatched junction nucleotides: 6. The CDR3 covers 15 residues. CDR3 sequence reads: CASRFGTVSNQPQHF. CDR3 DNA: TGTGCCAGCAGATTCGGGACAGTCAGCAATCAGCCCCAGCATTTT.

CDR3 coding DNA: TGTGCCAGCAGCGTAGGCATAGGAGGAACCTACAATGAGCAGTTCTTC. It codes for CASSVGIGGTYNEQFF. The V gene is TRBV9, the J gene TRBJ2-1; TRBD2 might be the D (5 bases). CDR1 and CDR2 from the germline V gene are SGDLS and YYNGEE. There are 16 residues in the CDR3. Trimming removed 0 bases from V and 2 bases from J, with 12 bases in between.

The chain has TRBV28 and TRBJ2-5; maybe TRBD1 (5 bases). Germline lookup yields CDR1 MDHEN and CDR2 SYDVKM. V was pared by 7 bases and J by 5 bases, with 14 bases between. This CDR3 comprises 13 residues. In DNA form, the CDR3 reads TGTGCCAGCAACTTCGACAGACGGGAGACCCAGTACTTC. The encoded protein is CASNFDRRETQYF.

CDR3 bases: TGTGCCAGCAGCGTCGGGGAGTTGAACATTCAGTACTTC. It is translated as CASSVGELNIQYF. The chain combines TRBV9 with TRBJ2-4, with a possible D match to TRBD2 (5 bases). The length of the CDR3 is 13 residues. Germline CDR1 SGDLS, CDR2 YYNGEE. Trimming shortened V by 2 bases and J by 7 bases, and 10 bases separated the two germline ends.

The chain carries TRBV6-5 and TRBJ1-6, with 9 bases fitting TRBD1. The germline CDR1 and CDR2 sequences are MNHEY and SVGAGI. This CDR3 comprises 13 residues. V trimming: 5 bases; J trimming: 9 bases; junction bases outside the gene matches: 2. The CDR3 DNA sequence: TGTGCCAGCAGTACGGACAGGGGTTCACCCCTCCACTTT. Its protein is CASSTDRGSPLHF.

V is TRBV5-1 and J is TRBJ1-1; D is perhaps TRBD1 (6 bases). Germline CDR1 SGHRS, CDR2 YFSETQ. The V and J ends lost 3 bases and 0 bases respectively, with 15 bases between them. CDR3 length: 16 amino acids. The CDR3 nucleotides are TGCGCCAGCAGCTCTTTACAGGGATACGTGAACACTGAAGCTTTCTTT. Translating gives CASSSLQGYVNTEAFF.

This chain joins TRBV7-9 and TRBJ1-1, with D maybe TRBD1 (6 bases). Trimming stripped 2 bases from V and 4 bases from J, with 17 bases between. CDR1 SEHNR and CDR2 FQNEAQ come from the germline V gene (reference sequence). This CDR3 has 16 amino acids. The chain's CDR3 is CASSLPLGGAGTEAFF. As DNA, the CDR3 is TGTGCCAGCAGCTTACCCTTAGGGGGGGCTGGCACTGAAGCTTTCTTT.

The chain uses TRBV27 and TRBJ1-1; D possibly corresponds to TRBD1 (5 bases). In germline, CDR1 is MNHEY, CDR2 SMNVEV (reference sequence). The length of the CDR3 is 14 residues. The ends were cut back, 4 bases at V and 3 bases at J, with 12 bases in the middle. The CDR3 DNA reads as TGTGCCAGCAGTTCCATATCGGGGGACACTGAAGCTTTCTTT. This codes for CASSSISGDTEAFF.

This clone has a handful of counts. The chain employs TRBV5-1 and TRBJ1-1; the match to TRBD1 covers 12 bases. Looked up from germline, CDR1 is SGHRS and CDR2 is YFSETQ. The CDR3 covers 19 residues. J was trimmed by 1 base and V by 2 bases; bases with no gene match: 12. CDR3 region: CASSLYPGTGGVRNTEAFF. Here the CDR3 DNA reads TGCGCCAGCAGCTTATATCCCGGGACAGGGGGCGTGCGGAACACTGAAGCTTTCTTT.

V is TRBV5-4 and J is TRBJ2-3; maybe TRBD2 (5 bases). Germline V CDR1 and CDR2: SGHNT, YYREEE (reference sequence). V gave up 4 bases and J gave up 9 bases, with 21 bases separating them. The CDR3 runs 15 residues. DNA for the CDR3: TGTGCCAGCAGCCCGTTGAGGGCGGGCCAAGGGACGCAGTATTTT. The encoded protein is CASSPLRAGQGTQYF. Supplemented by reference TRBV5-4 and TRBJ2-3, the full variable domain reads ETGVTQSPTHLIKTRGQQVTLRCSSQSGHNTVSWYQQALGQGPQFIFQYYREEENGRGNFPPRFSGLQFPNYSSELNVNALELDDSALYLCASSPLRAGQGTQYFGPGTRLTVL.

This CDR3 reads CASSLARTEGPGNTIYF. CDR3 nucleotides: TGTGCCAGCAGCTTAGCCCGGACAGAGGGCCCTGGAAACACCATATATTTT. The rearrangement uses TRBV7-6 and TRBJ1-3; weak D call: TRBD1 (6 bases). The CDR3 has 17 residues. Germline values: CDR1 SGHVS, CDR2 FNYEAQ. Trimming pared 0 bases from V and 2 bases from J, leaving 14 bases between. The full variable domain, completed using reference TRBV7-6 and TRBJ1-3, is GAGVSQSPRYKVTKRGQDVALRCDPISGHVSLYWYRQALGQGPEFLTYFNYEAQQDKSGLPNDRFSAERPEGSISTLTIQRTEQRDSAMYRCASSLARTEGPGNTIYFGEGSWLTVV.

This chain uses TRBV24-1 with TRBJ2-1, with 10 bases lining up with TRBD2. Unmatched junction bases numbered 4, after V lost 3 bases and J lost 3 bases. The CDR3 loop spans 16 amino acids. Germline CDR1 KGHDR, CDR2 SFDVKD. The CDR3 bases are TGTGCCACCAGTGATGGCAGCGGGGGGGACTACAATGAGCAGTTCTTC. It specifies CATSDGSGGDYNEQFF.

The chain joins TRBV4-1 to TRBJ1-1; no clear D gene. This CDR3 is 17 amino acids long. V was cut by 0 bases and J by 4 bases, with 18 bases left in between. The germline V gene has CDR1 MGHRA and CDR2 YSYEKL. CDR3 residues: CASSQDAIGRGSTEAFF. In DNA, the CDR3 is TGCGCCAGCAGCCAAGACGCTATTGGGCGTGGTAGCACTGAAGCTTTCTTT.